Presented here are 10 T cell receptor beta chains from one specimen sequenced in a study of T cells in tuberculosis. Assay used: immunoSEQ multiplex PCR; TCRdb lists only in-frame clones, some missing. The sample contains tens of thousands of clones, about 95% of which appear only once. Material: PBMCs. The source is a donor aged 5-35 years with latent tuberculosis or without tuberculosis infection.

Here the CDR3 DNA reads TGTGCCATAGACCCGACTTCAGCCAAAAACATTCAGTACTTC. Translated: CAIDPTSAKNIQYF. The chain carries TRBV6-5 and TRBJ2-4, with D unclear. This CDR3 is 14 amino acids long. The V and J ends lost 10 bases and 0 bases respectively, with 13 bases between them. Per the germline V gene, CDR1 is MNHEY and CDR2 is SVGAGI.

This chain connects TRBV7-3 to TRBJ2-1; TRBD2 matches at 12 bases. The CDR3 sequence is 14 residues long. Germline V gives CDR1 SGHTA, CDR2 FQGTGA. Trimming at V came to 7 bases and at J to 4 bases, leaving 2 bases not matched to a gene. CDR3 nucleotide sequence: TGTGCCAGCACCCTAGCGGGGGGGTACAATGAGCAGTTCTTC. Its protein product is CASTLAGGYNEQFF.

The chain links TRBV5-6 to TRBJ1-4; perhaps TRBD1 as D (5 bases). V shed 1 base and J shed 1 base, with 11 bases lying between them. This CDR3 has 16 amino acids. Germline CDR1 is SGHDT and CDR2 is YYEEEE. CDR3 protein: CASSLLGPQTNEKLFF. The CDR3 bases are TGTGCCAGCAGCTTGCTGGGGCCTCAAACTAATGAAAAACTGTTTTTT.

The chain employs TRBV29-1 and TRBJ2-7, with 7 bases lining up with TRBD1. From germline, CDR1 is SQVTM and CDR2 ANQGSEA. This CDR3 has 14 residues. The trim removed 2 bases at V and 2 bases at J, leaving 6 bases unmatched. CDR3 bases: TGCAGCGTTGAAACAACAGGGGATACCTACGAGCAGTACTTC. It encodes CSVETTGDTYEQYF.

The V call is TRBV19, the J call TRBJ2-4, with 10 nucleotides matching TRBD2. V was clipped by 4 bases and J by 0 bases; unmatched bases: 3. Germline-derived CDR1 and CDR2 are LNHDA and SQIVND (reference sequence). The CDR3 spans 16 residues. CDR3 sequence reads: CASSNGLAEAKNIQYF. The CDR3 coding sequence is TGTGCCAGTAGTAATGGACTAGCGGAAGCCAAAAACATTCAGTACTTC. The whole variable domain, remainder taken from reference TRBV19 and TRBJ2-4, is DGGITQSPKYLFRKEGQNVTLSCEQNLNHDAMYWYRQDPGQGLRLIYYSQIVNDFQKGDIAEGYSVSREKKESFPLTVTSAQKNPTAFYLCASSNGLAEAKNIQYFGAGTRLSVL.

V and J are TRBV30 and TRBJ1-2; weak D call: TRBD1 (6 bases). V dropped 2 bases and J dropped 5 bases, with 18 bases sitting between them. The CDR3 has 15 residues. Germline CDR1 GTSNPN, CDR2 SVGIG (reference sequence). The DNA of the CDR3 is TGTGCCTGGAGTCCCCATGGCAGGGGAAAATATGGCTACACCTTC. It encodes CAWSPHGRGKYGYTF. Supplemented by reference TRBV30 and TRBJ1-2, the full variable domain reads SQTIHQWPATLVQPVGSPLSLECTVEGTSNPNLYWYRQAAGRGLQLLFYSVGIGQISSEVPQNLSASRPQDRQFILSSKKLLLSDSGFYLCAWSPHGRGKYGYTFGSGTRLTVV.

The chain links TRBV11-2 to TRBJ2-3; 8 bases line up with TRBD2. The CDR3 loop spans 15 amino acids. From germline, CDR1 is SGHAT and CDR2 FQNNGV. The V gene end was trimmed by 5 bases and the J gene end by 2 bases; junction bases not matched to a gene: 6. The CDR3 loop reads CASSLGLAVTDTQYF. CDR3 DNA: TGTGCCAGCAGCCTCGGACTAGCCGTCACAGATACGCAGTATTTT.

V and J are TRBV29-1 and TRBJ2-7, with 7 bases identical to TRBD1. The CDR3 has 12 residues. From germline, CDR1 is SQVTM and CDR2 ANQGSEA. V lost 6 bases and J lost 2; bases outside the gene matches: 4. The CDR3: CSVQQGPYEQYF. The CDR3 nucleotides read TGCAGCGTCCAACAGGGGCCCTACGAGCAGTACTTC.

This chain connects TRBV7-6 to TRBJ2-3; weak D call: TRBD2 (6 bases). This CDR3 spans 15 amino acids. Trimming removed 1 base at V and 4 bases at J, with 12 bases between. Germline V gives CDR1 SGHVS, CDR2 FNYEAQ. In DNA, the CDR3 is TGTGCCAGCAGCTTAGTGACTAGTCCTTCAGATACGCAGTATTTT. Its protein is CASSLVTSPSDTQYF.

V usage is TRBV11-2 and J usage is TRBJ2-7; 9 positions match TRBD2. This CDR3 contains 15 residues. J lost 2 bases, V lost 6 bases, and 8 bases had no gene match. CDR1 SGHAT and CDR2 FQNNGV come from the germline V gene. In nucleotides, the CDR3 is TGTGCCAGCAGTATTACGACTAGCGGAGCCTACGAGCAGTACTTC. Amino acid sequence: CASSITTSGAYEQYF.